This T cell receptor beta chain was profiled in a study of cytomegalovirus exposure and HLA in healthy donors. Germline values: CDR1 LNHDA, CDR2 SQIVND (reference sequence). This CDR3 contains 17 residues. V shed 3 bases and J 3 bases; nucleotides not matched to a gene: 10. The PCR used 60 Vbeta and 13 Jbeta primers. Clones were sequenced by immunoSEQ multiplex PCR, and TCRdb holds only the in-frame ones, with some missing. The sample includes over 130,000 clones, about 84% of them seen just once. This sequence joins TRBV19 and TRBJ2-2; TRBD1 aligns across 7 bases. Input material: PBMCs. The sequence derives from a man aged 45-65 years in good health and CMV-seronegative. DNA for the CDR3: TGTGCCAGTAGTATTTCGGGACAGCGACGGGACACCGGGGAGCTGTTTTTT. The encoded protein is CASSISGQRRDTGELFF.